The TCR beta chain described here comes from a study of HIV-infected children after antiretroviral therapy interruption. Study summary: Continuous-treatment children had median age approximately 8 years, interruption roughly 9.5 years. Most participating children were previously exposed to EBV and CMV. Weeks 0, 12, interruption end (24 or 48), and about 3 years post-study gave interruption-arm samples. Weeks 0, 48 and 150 were sampled under continuous treatment.

This clonotype has a count of ten or more. The V end lost 5 bases, the J end lost 4 bases, and 12 bases lay between the germline ends. The CDR3 has 14 residues. Germline V gene lookup returns CDR1 MNHEY and CDR2 SVGEGT. RNA-based 3' RACE libraries used unique molecular identifiers. TCRdb ran MiXCR on the 3' RACE reads and lists one entry per CDR3 protein. The sample consists of fewer than 100,000 distinct CDR3 sequences, approximately 6.9% of them appearing once. Treatment described: PENTA 11 planned treatment interruption arm or continuous ART arm. V gene TRBV6-2 or TRBV6-3 combines with J gene TRBJ1-5; the D is unclear. The source is a pool of human donors with HIV. The sample here was CD45RA+ CD4+ T cells from PBMCs, pooled from several time points, taken from a donor given antiretroviral therapy, either interrupted or continuous. The subset was: naive CD4+ CD45RA+ CD45RO- T cells. This CDR3 is CASSPRPINQPQHF. The CDR3 DNA reads TGTGCCAGCAGTCCCCGACCGATAAATCAGCCCCAGCATTTT.